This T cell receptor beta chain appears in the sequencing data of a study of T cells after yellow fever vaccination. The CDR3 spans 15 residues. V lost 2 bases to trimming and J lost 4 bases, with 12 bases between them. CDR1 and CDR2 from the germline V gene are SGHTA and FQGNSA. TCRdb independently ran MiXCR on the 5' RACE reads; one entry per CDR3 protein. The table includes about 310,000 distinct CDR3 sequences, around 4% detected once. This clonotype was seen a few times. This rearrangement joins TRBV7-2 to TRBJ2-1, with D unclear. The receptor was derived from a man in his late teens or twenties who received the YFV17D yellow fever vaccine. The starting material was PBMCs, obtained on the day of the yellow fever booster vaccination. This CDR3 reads CASSLFFGSYNEQFF. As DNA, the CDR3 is TGTGCCAGCAGCTTATTCTTCGGCAGTTACAATGAGCAGTTCTTC.